Presented here are 18 T cell receptor beta chains from one specimen sequenced in a study of cytomegalovirus exposure and HLA in healthy donors. The method was immunoSEQ multiplex PCR; TCRdb's version includes in-frame clones alone and lacks a portion of them. The table shows hundreds of thousands of clones, with roughly 83% occurring only once. Material: PBMCs. The receptors were sampled from a woman under 30 in good health and CMV-seronegative.

The chain has TRBV10-3 and TRBJ2-7, with TRBD1 matching over 10 bases. Germline V lookup: CDR1 ENHRY, CDR2 SYGVKD. The CDR3 is 15 amino acids. The junction had 9 bases not matched to a gene; V was cut back by 6 bases and J by 4 bases. The chain's CDR3 is CAIRAGTGVRYEQYF. The CDR3 DNA reads as TGTGCCATCAGAGCCGGGACAGGGGTTCGATACGAGCAGTACTTC.

This chain connects TRBV2 to TRBJ1-2; 8 bases are shared with TRBD1. The V segment lost 6 bases and the J segment 7 bases; nucleotides outside the gene matches: 10. The CDR3 is 14 amino acids. CDR1 SNHLY and CDR2 FYNNEI come from the germline V gene. CDR3 loop: CASSGIGQGGGYTF. CDR3 DNA sequence: TGTGCCAGCAGCGGGATCGGACAGGGCGGTGGCTACACCTTC.

V and J are TRBV2 and TRBJ2-3; 15 bases agree with TRBD2. J gave up 3 bases and V 4 bases, and 2 bases lay outside the gene matches. Per germline, CDR1 SNHLY and CDR2 FYNNEI. The CDR3 is made up of 16 amino acids. DNA for the CDR3: TGTGCCAGCAGTGGGACTAGCGGGGGGGCAACAGATACGCAGTATTTT. Translation: CASSGTSGGATDTQYF.

The chain has TRBV4-2 and TRBJ2-2; TRBD2 is a possible D gene (5 bases). The V and J ends lost 4 bases and 0 bases respectively, with 12 bases between them. Germline V lookup: CDR1 LGHNA, CDR2 YNFKEQ. The CDR3 has 16 amino acids. The CDR3 nucleotides read TGTGCCAGCAGCCTCCTTGGCGGGTCGAACACCGGGGAGCTGTTTTTT. Encoded protein: CASSLLGGSNTGELFF.

The chain recombines TRBV19 with TRBJ1-5, with D perhaps matching TRBD1 (5 bases). V was clipped by 0 bases and J by 5 bases, with 8 bases between them. The CDR3 has 14 residues. Germline values: CDR1 LNHDA, CDR2 SQIVND (reference sequence). CDR3 sequence (DNA): TGTGCCAGTAGTATAGAGGCAGGGTATCAGCCCCAGCATTTT. Translation gives CASSIEAGYQPQHF.

The chain recombines TRBV28 with TRBJ2-3, with D perhaps matching TRBD1 or TRBD2 (6 bases each). CDR1 and CDR2 from the germline V gene are MDHEN and SYDVKM. This CDR3 has 15 amino acids. With 5 bases removed from V and 5 bases from J, the gap between germline ends came to 17 bases. The CDR3, as DNA: TGTGCCAGCAGTCCTCGCGGACGGGGGCAAGATACGCAGTATTTT. Translation gives CASSPRGRGQDTQYF. Using reference TRBV28 and TRBJ2-3 for the parts outside the CDR3, the full variable domain is DVKVTQSSRYLVKRTGEKVFLECVQDMDHENMFWYRQDPGLGLRLIYFSYDVKMKEKGDIPEGYSVSREKKERFSLILESASTNQTSMYLCASSPRGRGQDTQYFGPGTRLTVL.

The chain has TRBV11-1 and TRBJ2-6; D tentatively reads TRBD1 or TRBD2 (5 bases each). Germline-derived CDR1 and CDR2 are SGHAT and FQDESV (reference sequence). V gave up 2 bases and J gave up 2 bases, with 16 bases separating them. CDR3 length equals 18 residues. CDR3 sequence reads: CASSLLSRGIAGANVLTF. Written as DNA, the CDR3 is TGTGCCAGCAGCTTATTATCGAGGGGAATCGCTGGGGCCAACGTCCTGACTTTC.

V usage is TRBV5-6 and J usage is TRBJ2-4; TRBD2 is a possible D gene (6 bases). V shed 5 bases and J shed 4 bases, with 13 bases lying between them. This CDR3 is 14 amino acids long. Germline CDR1 is SGHDT and CDR2 is YYEEEE. For the CDR3, the DNA is TGTGCCAGCAGACCGTGGGGGACTAAAAACATTCAGTACTTC. Translated: CASRPWGTKNIQYF. Full variable domain (outside the CDR3, taken from reference TRBV5-6 and TRBJ2-4): DAGVTQSPTHLIKTRGQQVTLRCSPKSGHDTVSWYQQALGQGPQFIFQYYEEEERQRGNFPDRFSGHQFPNYSSELNVNALLLGDSALYLCASRPWGTKNIQYFGAGTRLSVL.

The genes are TRBV29-1 and TRBJ1-2; D uncertain. The CDR3 spans 13 residues. V was shortened by 4 bases and J by 0 bases, with 9 bases between the two germline ends. The V gene's germline CDR1 is SQVTM and CDR2 ANQGSEA. Here the CDR3 DNA reads TGCAGCGTTGTACTCGGTACTAACTATGGCTACACCTTC. Translation: CSVVLGTNYGYTF.

This chain joins TRBV7-8 and TRBJ1-2; 9 bases fit TRBD1. V lost 3 bases to trimming and J lost 8 bases; unmatched junction nucleotides: 7. This CDR3 region has 14 residues. Germline loops: CDR1 SGHVS, CDR2 FQNEAQ. CDR3 sequence reads: CASSFTQGAGGYTF. The CDR3, as DNA: TGTGCCAGCAGCTTCACACAGGGGGCGGGAGGCTACACCTTC.

The V call is TRBV28, the J call TRBJ2-7; tentatively, D is TRBD1 (5 bases). Germline lookup yields CDR1 MDHEN and CDR2 SYDVKM. The CDR3 totals 16 residues. V dropped 6 bases and J dropped 2 bases, with 20 bases sitting between them. The CDR3 region is CASSPSWSGIPYEQYF. The CDR3 DNA reads as TGTGCCAGCAGCCCGAGTTGGTCAGGGATCCCCTACGAGCAGTACTTC.

The chain combines TRBV28 with TRBJ1-5; D gene uncertain. Trimming removed 2 bases from V and 4 bases from J, with 18 bases in between. The CDR3 has 17 amino acids. The germline V gene has CDR1 MDHEN and CDR2 SYDVKM. The CDR3, as DNA: TGTGCCAGCAGTTTAGGTCCTGGCAGGCAGCGGAATCAGCCCCAGCATTTT. Its protein is CASSLGPGRQRNQPQHF.

The rearrangement links TRBV18 to TRBJ2-5, with 9 bases aligning to TRBD1. The CDR3 is 13 amino acids. Germline V gene sequence: CDR1 KGHSH, CDR2 LQKENI. The V gene end was trimmed by 6 bases and the J gene end by 5 bases; junction bases not matched to a gene: 4. CDR3 protein: CASSGQGTETQYF. In nucleotides, the CDR3 is TGTGCCAGCTCCGGACAGGGGACGGAGACCCAGTACTTC.

This chain links TRBV2 with TRBJ2-5; D assignment may be TRBD1 or TRBD2 (5 bases each). This CDR3 comprises 15 residues. Trimming cost V 1 base and J 0 bases, with 9 bases left between them. From germline, CDR1 is SNHLY and CDR2 FYNNEI. CDR3 nucleotides: TGTGCCAGCAGTGAAGAAGAGGGGTACCAAGAGACCCAGTACTTC. Amino acids: CASSEEEGYQETQYF.

The chain carries TRBV5-1 and TRBJ1-1; perhaps TRBD1 as D (5 bases). CDR1 and CDR2 (germline): SGHRS, YFSETQ. The CDR3 runs 15 residues. Trimming left V 0 bases short and J 1 base short, with 10 bases between. Here the CDR3 reads CASSLVQGRNTEAFF. CDR3 sequence (DNA): TGCGCCAGCAGCTTGGTGCAGGGCCGGAACACTGAAGCTTTCTTT. The full variable domain, its missing parts supplied by reference TRBV5-1 and TRBJ1-1, is KAGVTQTPRYLIKTRGQQVTLSCSPISGHRSVSWYQQTPGQGLQFLFEYFSETQRNKGNFPGRFSGRQFSNSRSEMNVSTLELGDSALYLCASSLVQGRNTEAFFGQGTRLTVV.

This clone came up once. The chain joins TRBV4-1 to TRBJ1-2; 7 nucleotides match TRBD1. Germline V gene sequence: CDR1 MGHRA, CDR2 YSYEKL. The junction had 5 bases not matched to a gene; V was cut back by 2 bases and J by 8 bases. This CDR3 is 13 amino acids long. The CDR3 coding sequence is TGCGCCAGCAGCCAATGGCAGGGGGGAGGCTACACCTTC. Its translation: CASSQWQGGGYTF.

This chain connects TRBV30 to TRBJ2-2, with 7 bases aligning to TRBD2. Unmatched junction bases numbered 5, after V lost 8 bases and J lost 2 bases. This CDR3 comprises 13 residues. Germline assignment: CDR1 GTSNPN and CDR2 SVGIG (reference sequence). The CDR3 nucleotides are TGTGCCCGGGGGGAGCCTAACACCGGGGAGCTGTTTTTT. This encodes CARGEPNTGELFF.

The gene calls are TRBV4-2 and TRBJ1-2; D remains unclear. Trimming left V 2 bases short and J 8 bases short, with 18 bases between. Germline V gene lookup returns CDR1 LGHNA and CDR2 YNFKEQ. This CDR3 is built from 15 residues. The CDR3 loop is CASSQKLTAPDGYTF. CDR3 nucleotide sequence: TGTGCCAGCAGCCAAAAGCTGACCGCGCCGGACGGCTACACCTTC.